This entry features one T cell receptor beta chain sequence. Its antigen is as yet unknown. The data originate from a study of cytotoxic CD8 clonotypes in ibrutinib-treated CLL. The CDR3 loop spans 18 amino acids. Per the germline V gene, CDR1 is MGHDK and CDR2 is SYGVNS. V lost 6 bases to trimming and J lost 0 bases; unmatched junction nucleotides: 9. For TCR beta libraries, around 1.8 micrograms of genomic DNA were obtained from cryopreserved PBMCs. Points from the study as a whole: Having risen at ibrutinib response, clonality had fallen back toward baseline by progression.

Investigators sought sequencing depths of between 1 in 200,000 and 1 in 1 million T cells. The assay was immunoSEQ multiplex PCR, and TCRdb's table has in-frame clones only and misses some. The profile shows 30,000 to 40,000 clones, about 70% of them singletons. The source was PBMCs, collected before ibrutinib treatment. The V and J genes are TRBV25-1 and TRBJ2-1, with TRBD2 matching over 12 bases. The sequence derives from a human donor with chronic lymphocytic leukemia. Written as DNA, the CDR3 is TGTGCCAGCAGGAAGACTAGCGGGGGATTGAGCTCCTACAATGAGCAGTTCTTC. Its translation: CASRKTSGGLSSYNEQFF.